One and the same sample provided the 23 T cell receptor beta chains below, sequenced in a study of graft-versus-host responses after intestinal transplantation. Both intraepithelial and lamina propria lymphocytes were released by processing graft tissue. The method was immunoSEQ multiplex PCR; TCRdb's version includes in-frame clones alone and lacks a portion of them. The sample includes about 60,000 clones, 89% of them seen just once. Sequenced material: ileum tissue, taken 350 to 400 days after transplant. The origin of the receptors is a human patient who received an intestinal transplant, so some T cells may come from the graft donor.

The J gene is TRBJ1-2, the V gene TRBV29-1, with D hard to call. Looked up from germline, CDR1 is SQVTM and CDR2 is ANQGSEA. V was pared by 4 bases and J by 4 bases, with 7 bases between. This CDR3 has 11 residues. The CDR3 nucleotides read TGCAGCGTTGTGGGTCCCTATGGCTACACCTTC. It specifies CSVVGPYGYTF. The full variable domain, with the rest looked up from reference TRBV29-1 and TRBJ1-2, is SAVISQKPSRDICQRGTSLTIQCQVDSQVTMMFWYRQQPGQSLTLIATANQGSEATYESGFVIDKFPISRPNLTFSTLTVSNMSPEDSSIYLCSVVGPYGYTFGSGTRLTVV.

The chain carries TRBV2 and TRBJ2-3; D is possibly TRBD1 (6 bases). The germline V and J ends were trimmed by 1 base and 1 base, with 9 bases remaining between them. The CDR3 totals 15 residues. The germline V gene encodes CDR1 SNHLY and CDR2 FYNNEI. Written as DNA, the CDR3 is TGTGCCAGCAGTGAAGACAGGGTGGGCACAGATACGCAGTATTTT. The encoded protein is CASSEDRVGTDTQYF.

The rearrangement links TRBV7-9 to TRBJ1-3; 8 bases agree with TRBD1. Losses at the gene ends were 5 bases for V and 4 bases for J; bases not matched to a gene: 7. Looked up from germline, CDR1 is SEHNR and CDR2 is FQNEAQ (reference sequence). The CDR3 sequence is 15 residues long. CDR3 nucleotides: TGTGCCAGCAGCATTACAGGGGGAAGGGGAAACACCATATATTTT. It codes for CASSITGGRGNTIYF.

CDR3 nucleotide sequence: TGTGCCAGCCTCCGTACAGGTAGTCCCTACCTTGAAGCTTTCTTT. This gives the protein CASLRTGSPYLEAFF. J is TRBJ1-1 and V is TRBV6-6, with a weak D call TRBD1 (5 bases). The V end lost 8 bases, the J end lost 7 bases, and 23 bases lay between the germline ends. Germline-derived CDR1 and CDR2 are MNHNY and SVGAGI (reference sequence). The CDR3 loop spans 15 amino acids.

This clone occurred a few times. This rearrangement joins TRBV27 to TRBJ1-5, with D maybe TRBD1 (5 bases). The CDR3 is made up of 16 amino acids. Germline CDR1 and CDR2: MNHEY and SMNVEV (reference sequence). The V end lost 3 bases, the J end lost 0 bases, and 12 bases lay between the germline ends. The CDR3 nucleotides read TGTGCCAGCAGTTTGTGGGGGGGGGATAGCAATCAGCCCCAGCATTTT. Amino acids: CASSLWGGDSNQPQHF.

The CDR3 reads CASRETGGRNQPQHF. The CDR3 bases are TGTGCCAGCAGGGAGACGGGGGGCCGTAATCAGCCCCAGCATTTT. The V call is TRBV7-2, the J call TRBJ1-5, with D maybe TRBD1 (6 bases). V shed 6 bases and J shed 4 bases, with 16 bases lying between them. CDR1 SGHTA and CDR2 FQGNSA come from the germline V gene. This CDR3 contains 15 residues.

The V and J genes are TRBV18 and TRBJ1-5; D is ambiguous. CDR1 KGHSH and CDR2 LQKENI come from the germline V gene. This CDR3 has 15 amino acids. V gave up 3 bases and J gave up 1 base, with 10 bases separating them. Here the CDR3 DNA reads TGTGCCAGCTCACCTGAGGTATCCAGCAATCAGCCCCAGCATTTT. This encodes CASSPEVSSNQPQHF.

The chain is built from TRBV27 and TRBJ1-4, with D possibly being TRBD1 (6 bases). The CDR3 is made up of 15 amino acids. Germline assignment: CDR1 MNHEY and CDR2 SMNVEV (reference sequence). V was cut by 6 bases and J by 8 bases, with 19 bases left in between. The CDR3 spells CASSSYREVNEKLFF. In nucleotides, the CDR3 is TGTGCCAGCAGCTCCTACAGGGAGGTAAACGAAAAACTGTTTTTT.

The CDR3 sequence is CASSTRGQFTGELFF. In nucleotides, the CDR3 is TGTGCCAGCAGTACCAGGGGACAATTCACCGGGGAGCTGTTTTTT. The chain couples TRBV6-5 to TRBJ2-2; D may be TRBD1 (6 bases). Trimming left V 5 bases short and J 4 bases short, with 14 bases between. CDR1 is MNHEY, CDR2 SVGAGI, per germline. This CDR3 has 15 residues.

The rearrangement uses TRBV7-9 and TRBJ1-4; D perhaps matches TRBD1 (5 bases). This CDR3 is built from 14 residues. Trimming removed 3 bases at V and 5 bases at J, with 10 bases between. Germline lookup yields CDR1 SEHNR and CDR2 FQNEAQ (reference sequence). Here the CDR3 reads CASSFWGVNEKLFF. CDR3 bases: TGTGCCAGCAGCTTTTGGGGGGTGAATGAAAAACTGTTTTTT.

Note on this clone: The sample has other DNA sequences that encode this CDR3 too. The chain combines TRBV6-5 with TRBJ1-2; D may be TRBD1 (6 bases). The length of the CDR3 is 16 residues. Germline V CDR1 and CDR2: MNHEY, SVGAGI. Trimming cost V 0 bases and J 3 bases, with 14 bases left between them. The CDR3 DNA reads TGTGCCAGCAGTTACTCTTGGGGGCGGGTCCACTATGGCTACACCTTC. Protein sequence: CASSYSWGRVHYGYTF.

CDR3 protein: CASSHKNTEAFF. For the CDR3, the DNA is TGTGCCAGCAGCCACAAGAACACTGAAGCTTTCTTT. The chain links TRBV6-5 to TRBJ1-1; D remains ambiguous. CDR1 is MNHEY and CDR2 is SVGAGI in the germline V gene. The length of the CDR3 is 12 residues. V was trimmed by 6 bases and J by 1 base, leaving 6 bases between them.

CDR3 DNA: TGTGCTAGTGGTTTGGTACAGGGACTAGCGGGGGGCAATGAGCAGTTCTTC. Amino acid sequence: CASGLVQGLAGGNEQFF. The rearrangement joins TRBV12-5 to TRBJ2-1; 15 nucleotides match TRBD2. This CDR3 region has 17 residues. Germline CDR1 is LGHNT and CDR2 is FRNRAP. V lost 0 bases and J lost 6; bases outside the gene matches: 3.

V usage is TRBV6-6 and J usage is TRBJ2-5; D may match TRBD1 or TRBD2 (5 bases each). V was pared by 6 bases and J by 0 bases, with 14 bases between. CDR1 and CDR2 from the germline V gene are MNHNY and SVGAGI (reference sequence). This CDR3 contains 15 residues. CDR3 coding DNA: TGTGCCAGCAGCCGCCCGGGACCGTACCAAGAGACCCAGTACTTC. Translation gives CASSRPGPYQETQYF.

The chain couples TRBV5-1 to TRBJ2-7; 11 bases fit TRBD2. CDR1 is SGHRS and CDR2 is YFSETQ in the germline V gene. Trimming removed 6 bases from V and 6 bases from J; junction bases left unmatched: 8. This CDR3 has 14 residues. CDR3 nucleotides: TGCGCCAGCACGGGGGGACTAGCGGCCCTCGAGCAGTACTTC. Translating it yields CASTGGLAALEQYF. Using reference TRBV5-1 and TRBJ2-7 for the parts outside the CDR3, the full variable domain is KAGVTQTPRYLIKTRGQQVTLSCSPISGHRSVSWYQQTPGQGLQFLFEYFSETQRNKGNFPGRFSGRQFSNSRSEMNVSTLELGDSALYLCASTGGLAALEQYFGPGTRLTVT.

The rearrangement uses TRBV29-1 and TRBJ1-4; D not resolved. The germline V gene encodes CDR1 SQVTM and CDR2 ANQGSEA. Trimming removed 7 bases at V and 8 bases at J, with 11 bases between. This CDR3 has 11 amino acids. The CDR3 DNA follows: TGCAGCGCCGTTGGCTACGAAAAACTGTTTTTT. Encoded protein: CSAVGYEKLFF.

For the CDR3, the DNA is TGCGCCAGCAGCCTGCAGGGGGCCTCCGACGGCTACACCTTC. Translation gives CASSLQGASDGYTF. The rearrangement joins TRBV4-1 to TRBJ1-2; 8 nucleotides align to TRBD1. Germline values: CDR1 MGHRA, CDR2 YSYEKL. The V gene end was trimmed by 4 bases and the J gene end by 8 bases; junction bases not matched to a gene: 9. This CDR3 region has 14 residues.

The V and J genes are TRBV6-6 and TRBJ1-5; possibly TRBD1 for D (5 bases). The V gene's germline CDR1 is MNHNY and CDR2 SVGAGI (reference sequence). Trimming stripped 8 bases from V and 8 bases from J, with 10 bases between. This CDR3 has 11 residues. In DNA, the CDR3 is TGTGCCAGCGGACAACCTGAGCCCCAGCATTTT. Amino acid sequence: CASGQPEPQHF.

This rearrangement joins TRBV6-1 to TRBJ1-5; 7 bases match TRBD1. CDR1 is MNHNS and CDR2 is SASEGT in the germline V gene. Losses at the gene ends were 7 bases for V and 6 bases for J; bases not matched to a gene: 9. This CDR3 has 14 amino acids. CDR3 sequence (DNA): TGTGCCAGCAAGGGGTCAAGGGGGCCTCAGCCCCAGCATTTT. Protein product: CASKGSRGPQPQHF.

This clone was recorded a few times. The DNA of the CDR3 is TGCGCCAGCAGCTCGTTTACGCATTTCACAGATACGCAGTATTTT. It encodes CASSSFTHFTDTQYF. The chain uses TRBV5-1 and TRBJ2-3; D gene unclear. Germline assignment: CDR1 SGHRS and CDR2 YFSETQ. The germline V and J ends were trimmed by 3 bases and 2 bases, with 13 bases remaining between them. This CDR3 spans 15 amino acids.

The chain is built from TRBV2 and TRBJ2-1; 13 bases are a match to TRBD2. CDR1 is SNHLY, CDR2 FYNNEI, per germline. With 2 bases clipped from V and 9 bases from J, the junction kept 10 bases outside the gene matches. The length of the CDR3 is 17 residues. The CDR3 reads CASSEMGGLAGLGEQFF. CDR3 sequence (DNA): TGTGCCAGCAGTGAAATGGGGGGACTAGCGGGGTTGGGTGAGCAGTTCTTC.

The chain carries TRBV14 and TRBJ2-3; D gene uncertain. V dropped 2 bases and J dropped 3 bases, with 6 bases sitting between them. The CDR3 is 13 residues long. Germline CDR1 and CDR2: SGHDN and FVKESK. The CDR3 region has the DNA TGTGCCAGCAGCCAAAGACGGACAGATACGCAGTATTTT. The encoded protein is CASSQRRTDTQYF.

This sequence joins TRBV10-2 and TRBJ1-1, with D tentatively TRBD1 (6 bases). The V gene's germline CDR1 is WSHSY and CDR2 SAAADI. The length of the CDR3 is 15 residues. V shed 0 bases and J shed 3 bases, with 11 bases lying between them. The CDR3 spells CASSESGGRHTEAFF. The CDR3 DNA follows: TGCGCCAGCAGTGAGTCTGGGGGGCGGCACACTGAAGCTTTCTTT.